The 28 T cell receptor beta chains below were found in one sample sequenced in a study of CD8+ T cells in alopecia areata. Described treatment: oral pan-JAK inhibitor, 5-10 mg twice daily. Investigators isolated RNA and reverse transcribed it into cDNA to act as the sequencing template. Generated by immunoSEQ multiplex PCR, the TCRdb table keeps only in-frame clones and is missing some. The sample shows hundreds of thousands of clones, around 65% of them seen only once. The source material was CD4+ T cells sorted from blood, sampled at week 44, from a patient treated with tofacitinib. The receptors originated from a human donor with alopecia areata.

CDR3 DNA sequence: TGTGCCTGGAATGGCTACACCTTC. Encoded protein: CAWNGYTF. The J gene is TRBJ1-2, the V gene TRBV30; D remains ambiguous. This CDR3 comprises 8 residues. Trimming took 4 bases from V and 6 from J, leaving 0 bases between them. Per the germline V gene, CDR1 is GTSNPN and CDR2 is SVGIG (reference sequence).

V usage is TRBV20-1 and J usage is TRBJ2-7; no reliable D call. This CDR3 spans 11 amino acids. From germline, CDR1 is DFQATT and CDR2 SNEGSKA (reference sequence). Trimming pared 3 bases from V and 8 bases from J, leaving 11 bases between. The CDR3 sequence: CSASPEHKQYF. In nucleotides, the CDR3 is TGCAGTGCTAGTCCTGAGCACAAGCAGTACTTC.

V usage is TRBV4-3 and J usage is TRBJ1-1; no definite D call. The CDR3 has 16 amino acids. Germline loops: CDR1 LGHNA, CDR2 YSLEER. With 3 bases removed from V and 1 base from J, the gap between germline ends came to 15 bases. The CDR3 loop reads CASSHNYPGRNTEAFF. DNA for the CDR3: TGCGCCAGCAGCCATAACTACCCGGGGAGGAACACTGAAGCTTTCTTT.

This clone was detected ten times or more. The rearrangement joins TRBV10-1 to TRBJ2-2; 7 nucleotides match TRBD2. Unmatched junction bases numbered 9, after V lost 6 bases and J lost 5 bases. The CDR3 length is 15 residues. CDR1 is WNHNN, CDR2 SYGVQD, per germline (reference sequence). CDR3 sequence reads: CASSVGIAGTGELFF. CDR3 sequence (DNA): TGCGCCAGCAGCGTGGGGATAGCGGGTACCGGGGAGCTGTTTTTT.

This clone has more than one count but fewer than ten. The gene calls are TRBV7-2 and TRBJ1-2; TRBD1 might be the D (5 bases). CDR1 is SGHTA, CDR2 FQGNSA, per germline. The CDR3 runs 13 residues. V lost 1 base to trimming and J lost 8 bases, with 11 bases between them. CDR3 coding DNA: TGTGCCAGCAGCTTAGTTCAGGGAACAGGCTACACCTTC. Translated: CASSLVQGTGYTF.

The chain is built from TRBV29-1 and TRBJ2-5, with unresolved D. Germline CDR1 reads SQVTM; CDR2 reads ANQGSEA. V was trimmed by 2 bases and J by 7 bases, leaving 11 bases between them. The CDR3 contains 12 residues. CDR3 region: CSVEWNSGTQYF. The CDR3 coding sequence is TGCAGCGTTGAATGGAACTCCGGGACCCAGTACTTC.

This sequence joins TRBV5-7 and TRBJ1-2; D possibly corresponds to TRBD1 (6 bases). Being an ORF, TRBV5-7 has a function that is uncertain. This CDR3 is 13 amino acids long. V dropped 1 base and J dropped 4 bases, with 8 bases sitting between them. CDR3 protein: CASSLNRAYGYTF. CDR3 in DNA: TGTGCCAGCAGCTTGAACAGGGCCTATGGCTACACCTTC.

The rearrangement joins TRBV2 to TRBJ2-3; D is unclear. V was clipped by 3 bases and J by 2 bases, with 3 bases between them. This CDR3 has 12 residues. Germline V gene lookup returns CDR1 SNHLY and CDR2 FYNNEI. The CDR3 spells CASSDVTDTQYF. For the CDR3, the DNA is TGTGCCAGCAGTGACGTCACAGATACGCAGTATTTT.

The rearrangement uses TRBV2 and TRBJ2-5; D may be TRBD1 or TRBD2 (6 bases each). V was pared by 8 bases and J by 1 base, with 11 bases between. CDR3 length: 13 residues. CDR1 and CDR2 from the germline V gene are SNHLY and FYNNEI. DNA of the CDR3: TGTGCCAGCGGGGGGCTAAGCCAAGAGACCCAGTACTTC. Amino acid sequence: CASGGLSQETQYF.

This chain joins TRBV9 and TRBJ2-3; perhaps D is TRBD1 or TRBD2 (5 bases each). V was trimmed by 2 bases and J by 8 bases, leaving 15 bases between them. The CDR3 is 14 amino acids. CDR1 and CDR2 from the germline V gene are SGDLS and YYNGEE. For the CDR3, the DNA is TGTGCCAGCAGCGTCTCCGGGACCCAAACTACGCAGTATTTT. Translated, it gives CASSVSGTQTTQYF.

The J gene is TRBJ2-3, the V gene TRBV10-3, with TRBD1 matching over 7 bases. The CDR3 has 15 residues. With V trimmed by 4 bases and J by 2 bases, 6 bases remained unmatched. Germline CDR1 reads ENHRY; CDR2 reads SYGVKD. CDR3 region: CAISVGRGITDTQYF. The DNA for the CDR3 is TGTGCCATCAGTGTAGGCAGGGGGATCACAGATACGCAGTATTTT.

About this clone: The same CDR3 also results from other DNA sequences found in this sample. This rearrangement joins TRBV20-1 to TRBJ2-7; possibly TRBD2 for D (6 bases). Germline V gene data show CDR1 as DFQATT and CDR2 as SNEGSKA (reference sequence). The V gene lost 3 bases and the J gene lost 3 bases, with 6 bases spanning the gap. This CDR3 is built from 11 residues. CDR3 sequence: CSARRGYEQYF. As DNA, the CDR3 is TGCAGTGCTAGGCGGGGCTACGAGCAGTACTTC.

The rearrangement uses TRBV5-1 and TRBJ1-2; 7 bases agree with TRBD1. J gave up 6 bases and V 4 bases, and 6 bases lay outside the gene matches. The CDR3 runs 13 residues. CDR1 and CDR2 from the germline V gene are SGHRS and YFSETQ. CDR3 sequence (DNA): TGCGCCAGCAGCGTGGTCCAGGGGGATGGCTACACCTTC. Translation gives CASSVVQGDGYTF. The complete variable domain, with remaining parts taken from reference TRBV5-1 and TRBJ1-2, reads KAGVTQTPRYLIKTRGQQVTLSCSPISGHRSVSWYQQTPGQGLQFLFEYFSETQRNKGNFPGRFSGRQFSNSRSEMNVSTLELGDSALYLCASSVVQGDGYTFGSGTRLTVV.

The rearrangement links TRBV5-1 to TRBJ2-5; 13 bases align to TRBD2. V gave up 4 bases and J gave up 0 bases; unmatched junction bases: 6. The germline V gene encodes CDR1 SGHRS and CDR2 YFSETQ. CDR3 length equals 17 residues. In nucleotides, the CDR3 is TGCGCCAGCAGCGGACTAGCGGGGGCCCTGTACCAAGAGACCCAGTACTTC. Protein sequence: CASSGLAGALYQETQYF.

The chain links TRBV6-5 to TRBJ1-6; D is unresolved. The germline V gene encodes CDR1 MNHEY and CDR2 SVGAGI. Deletions cut 2 bases from V and 8 bases from J, with 13 bases between. There are 15 residues in the CDR3. The CDR3 coding sequence is TGTGCCAGCAGTTACGAAGTTAGTCAACATTCACCCCTCCACTTT. It encodes CASSYEVSQHSPLHF.

The chain uses TRBV11-2 and TRBJ2-5; tentatively, D is TRBD1 or TRBD2 (5 bases each). The length of the CDR3 is 17 residues. CDR1 and CDR2 (germline): SGHAT, FQNNGV. V lost 1 base and J 4 bases, leaving 19 bases between the germline ends. For the CDR3, the DNA is TGTGCCAGCAGCTTAGGTCTTCGGCAGGGAGTAGGAGAGACCCAGTACTTC. Protein sequence: CASSLGLRQGVGETQYF.

CDR3 sequence: CASRRTGLNSPLHF. The DNA of the CDR3 is TGTGCCAGCCGACGAACAGGGTTGAATTCACCCCTCCACTTT. This chain connects TRBV18 to TRBJ1-6; weak D call: TRBD1 (6 bases). Germline V gene sequence: CDR1 KGHSH, CDR2 LQKENI. CDR3 length: 14 residues. The germline V and J ends were trimmed by 8 bases and 7 bases, with 15 bases remaining between them.

J is TRBJ2-2 and V is TRBV29-1, with D perhaps TRBD1 (6 bases). CDR3 size: 14 residues. Germline V lookup: CDR1 SQVTM, CDR2 ANQGSEA. V was clipped by 3 bases and J by 5 bases, with 13 bases between them. CDR3 nucleotide sequence: TGCAGCGTTGACCTAAACAGGGTGACCGGGGAGCTGTTTTTT. As protein: CSVDLNRVTGELFF.

The chain links TRBV2 to TRBJ2-4, with TRBD1 matching 9 bases. Trimming took 6 bases from V and 6 from J; bases not matched to a gene: 9. CDR1 and CDR2 from the germline V gene are SNHLY and FYNNEI. This CDR3 spans 15 amino acids. Here the CDR3 DNA reads TGTGCCAGCAGGACCAGTACAGGGGGCTCAAACATTCAGTACTTC. Translated, it gives CASRTSTGGSNIQYF.

This sequence joins TRBV5-1 and TRBJ2-1; D is ambiguous. V was pared by 4 bases and J by 6 bases, with 11 bases between. This CDR3 comprises 13 residues. Germline assignment: CDR1 SGHRS and CDR2 YFSETQ. The chain's CDR3 is CASSRENSNEQFF. The CDR3 region has the DNA TGCGCCAGCAGCCGAGAGAATTCCAATGAGCAGTTCTTC.

This clone was recorded a few times. V and J are TRBV2 and TRBJ2-1, with 7 bases identical to TRBD1. Germline lookup yields CDR1 SNHLY and CDR2 FYNNEI. CDR3 length: 12 amino acids. V lost 5 bases and J lost 8; bases outside the gene matches: 3. CDR3: CASSSQGYEQFF. As DNA, the CDR3 is TGTGCCAGCAGTTCACAGGGGTATGAGCAGTTCTTC.

This chain connects TRBV29-1 to TRBJ1-2, with no clear D. CDR1 is SQVTM and CDR2 is ANQGSEA in the germline V gene. V was cut by 6 bases and J by 0 bases, with 11 bases left in between. This CDR3 contains 13 residues. CDR3 DNA sequence: TGCAGCGTGGGGTCCCGTGCTAACTATGGCTACACCTTC. Encoded protein: CSVGSRANYGYTF.

The chain carries TRBV27 and TRBJ2-3; no firm D call. The V end lost 7 bases, the J end lost 0 bases, and 8 bases lay between the germline ends. The CDR3 is 13 residues long. From germline, CDR1 is MNHEY and CDR2 SMNVEV (reference sequence). The CDR3 region is CASNSRSTDTQYF. The DNA for the CDR3 is TGTGCCAGCAATTCACGTAGCACAGATACGCAGTATTTT.

The chain uses TRBV6-5 and TRBJ1-5, with D possibly matching TRBD1 (5 bases). Per germline, CDR1 MNHEY and CDR2 SVGAGI. The V and J ends lost 5 bases and 0 bases respectively, with 11 bases between them. This CDR3 has 15 amino acids. The CDR3 nucleotides are TGTGCCAGCAGTCCCAATGGGGGTAGCAATCAGCCCCAGCATTTT. Amino acids: CASSPNGGSNQPQHF.

The rearrangement uses TRBV29-1 and TRBJ1-4; no firm D call. V was shortened by 5 bases and J by 0 bases, with 10 bases between the two germline ends. This CDR3 comprises 14 residues. Germline V gene lookup returns CDR1 SQVTM and CDR2 ANQGSEA. The CDR3 DNA follows: TGCAGCGTTCGCGGGCCAGCAACTAATGAAAAACTGTTTTTT. This encodes CSVRGPATNEKLFF.

The gene calls are TRBV15 and TRBJ1-5, with no clear D. V was shortened by 5 bases and J by 2 bases, with 7 bases between the two germline ends. Germline CDR1 LNHNV, CDR2 YYDKDF (reference sequence). This CDR3 is built from 13 residues. CDR3 residues: CATSLVGNQPQHF. The CDR3 DNA sequence: TGTGCCACCAGCCTAGTTGGCAATCAGCCCCAGCATTTT. Full variable domain (missing parts from reference TRBV15 and TRBJ1-5): DAMVIQNPRYQVTQFGKPVTLSCSQTLNHNVMYWYQQKSSQAPKLLFHYYDKDFNNEADTPDNFQSRRPNTSFCFLDIRSPGLGDTAMYLCATSLVGNQPQHFGDGTRLSIL.

This clone has only a few counts. The chain uses TRBV5-6 and TRBJ2-3, with D perhaps given as TRBD1 or TRBD2 (6 bases each). The length of the CDR3 is 16 residues. CDR1 is SGHDT, CDR2 YYEEEE, per germline. Trimming stripped 1 base from V and 0 bases from J, with 12 bases between. The CDR3, as DNA: TGTGCCAGCAGCTTGTATACGGGGGCTAGCACAGATACGCAGTATTTT. Its translation: CASSLYTGASTDTQYF.

The rearrangement uses TRBV7-8 and TRBJ1-1; TRBD1 might be the D (5 bases). Trimming removed 6 bases at V and 4 bases at J, with 18 bases between. The CDR3 extends over 15 amino acids. CDR1 and CDR2 from the germline V gene are SGHVS and FQNEAQ. The CDR3: CASSPREGRSTEAFF. DNA of the CDR3: TGTGCCAGCAGTCCCCGAGAGGGGAGGAGCACTGAAGCTTTCTTT.